This T cell receptor (beta chain) stems from a study of CD8+CD57+ T cells in acquired aplastic anemia. Study as a whole: The DNA of sorted CD4+ and CD8+ cells averaged approximately 3.2 ug. On average, healthy donors gave about 11 million reads for CD4+ cells. General observations from the study: Patients and controls shared nearly 30 CD8+ CDR3 sequences, highly expressed in patients.

From germline, CDR1 is MNHEY and CDR2 SMNVEV (reference sequence). The CDR3 consists of 13 residues. Deletions cut 8 bases from V and 4 bases from J, with 15 bases between. This clonotype was seen repeatedly, ten times or more. As yet, its antigen is unknown. Profiles of TCR beta VDJ and CDR3 were generated from a genomic DNA template. TCRdb independently ran MiXCR on the reads; one entry per CDR3 protein. The table records 95,000 to 120,000 distinct CDR3 sequences, 51% of them present only once. Sequencing was done on a sample of sorted CD4+, CD8+, or CD8+CD57+ T cells (not recorded which) from PBMCs. This rearrangement joins TRBV27 to TRBJ2-7; D is ambiguous. The receptor was isolated from a human donor in good health, serving as a control. The CDR3 here is CASAPTEGYEQYF. CDR3 nucleotide sequence: TGTGCCAGCGCGCCTACTGAAGGGTACGAGCAGTACTTC.